This TCR beta chain was identified during a study of blood T cell repertoires in COVID-19. Under the authors' procedure: Cell counts per sample came from amplifying reference gene primers. Measured with immunoSEQ multiplex PCR; TCRdb has only the in-frame clones, and not every one. Clone size and V and J calls were adopted from that table, with D and trimming inferred from the DNA. The data show tens of thousands of clones, with under 90% seen just once and around 5.2% held by the top ten. The Seattle patients, enrolled during active infection, were followed longitudinally. The germline V gene encodes CDR1 SGHRS and CDR2 YFSETQ. Trimming stripped 0 bases from V and 5 bases from J, with 7 bases between. This CDR3 spans 13 amino acids.

The sample was peripheral blood. The TCR comes from a man in his 60s with COVID-19, enrolled during active disease. The V and J genes are TRBV5-1 and TRBJ2-3, with D hard to call. CDR3 amino acids: CASSLVTGDTQYF. CDR3 nucleotides: TGCGCCAGCAGCTTGGTTACCGGAGATACGCAGTATTTT.